The 17 T cell receptor beta chains presented below share a single source sample, sequenced in a study of shared clonotypes between healthy human individuals. Here immunoSEQ multiplex PCR was the method, and the copy in TCRdb shows in-frame clones only, minus some. Here the sample spans millions of clones, roughly nine tenths being singletons. The sample was naive CD4+ T cells sorted from blood. Specified subset: CD45RA+ positively selected. These receptor sequences come from a young man in good health.

The chain joins TRBV30 to TRBJ1-1, with D maybe TRBD1 (5 bases). Germline CDR1 GTSNPN, CDR2 SVGIG (reference sequence). CDR3 length: 14 amino acids. The V and J ends lost 0 bases and 5 bases respectively, with 13 bases between them. The CDR3 is CAWSVRPGWTEAFF. CDR3 sequence (DNA): TGTGCCTGGAGTGTACGTCCAGGGTGGACTGAAGCTTTCTTT.

The V and J genes are TRBV19 and TRBJ2-7, with unresolved D. Germline-derived CDR1 and CDR2 are LNHDA and SQIVND (reference sequence). V was clipped by 6 bases and J by 0 bases, with 12 bases between them. CDR3 length: 14 amino acids. In nucleotides, the CDR3 is TGTGCCAGTAGCCAAGGCGGCAGCTCCTACGAGCAGTACTTC. Its translation is CASSQGGSSYEQYF.

This CDR3 reads CASSFTGTSGYEQYF. CDR3 nucleotide sequence: TGTGCCAGCAGCTTCACCGGGACTAGCGGCTACGAGCAGTACTTC. V is TRBV7-2 and J is TRBJ2-7; 11 positions agree with TRBD2. Germline assignment: CDR1 SGHTA and CDR2 FQGNSA. The CDR3 runs to 15 residues. The J segment lost 3 bases and the V segment lost 3 bases, leaving 4 bases of the junction unmatched.

This clone was found a few times. The J gene is TRBJ1-2, the V gene TRBV10-3; TRBD1 aligns across 8 bases. The length of the CDR3 is 15 residues. Germline CDR1 reads ENHRY; CDR2 reads SYGVKD. V lost 8 bases and J lost 4; bases outside the gene matches: 12. DNA for the CDR3: TGTGCCATCGAGCCTGGGCAGGGGGCTATCTATGGCTACACCTTC. Amino acids: CAIEPGQGAIYGYTF.

CDR3 sequence reads: CATALGETQYF. As DNA, the CDR3 is TGTGCCACAGCGTTGGGCGAGACCCAGTACTTC. The gene calls are TRBV11-1 and TRBJ2-5; D call uncertain. The germline V gene encodes CDR1 SGHAT and CDR2 FQDESV (reference sequence). This CDR3 is built from 11 residues. Deletions cut 10 bases from V and 5 bases from J, with 11 bases between. Full variable domain (remainder filled in from reference TRBV11-1 and TRBJ2-5): EAEVAQSPRYKITEKSQAVAFWCDPISGHATLYWYRQILGQGPELLVQFQDESVVDDSQLPKDRFSAERLKGVDSTLKIQPAELGDSAMYLCATALGETQYFGPGTRLLVL.

This rearrangement joins TRBV13 to TRBJ2-1, with 9 bases lining up with TRBD1. J was trimmed by 6 bases and V by 2 bases; bases with no gene match: 8. Germline lookup yields CDR1 PRHDT and CDR2 FYEKMQ (reference sequence). The CDR3 is 16 residues long. CDR3 protein: CASSLIRDRVPNEQFF. The CDR3 DNA sequence: TGTGCCAGCAGCTTAATCCGGGACAGGGTTCCCAATGAGCAGTTCTTC.

A remark on this clone: Additional DNA sequences in this sample encode the identical CDR3. The V gene is TRBV18, the J gene TRBJ2-1, with TRBD2 matching 12 bases. Unmatched junction bases numbered 4, after V lost 3 bases and J lost 7 bases. Germline values: CDR1 KGHSH, CDR2 LQKENI. This CDR3 comprises 15 residues. The CDR3 protein is CASSPPSGRGNEQFF. The CDR3 DNA reads as TGTGCCAGCTCACCCCCTAGCGGGAGGGGTAATGAGCAGTTCTTC.

A note on this clone: Germline is not matched at one junction end, which may reflect a read error. The chain recombines TRBV7-7 with TRBJ2-7; D may be TRBD1 or TRBD2 (6 bases each). From germline, CDR1 is SSHAT and CDR2 FNYEAQ (reference sequence). There are 13 residues in the CDR3. This chain's CDR3 is CASSTGAKNEQYF. The CDR3 bases are TGTGCTAGCAGCACGGGGGCCAAAAACGAGCAGTACTTC.

This chain links TRBV11-2 with TRBJ2-5; D may correspond to TRBD1 or TRBD2 (5 bases each). The CDR3 spans 16 residues. V was pared by 1 base and J by 7 bases, with 19 bases between. The germline V gene has CDR1 SGHAT and CDR2 FQNNGV. The DNA for the CDR3 is TGTGCCAGCAGCTTAGGAGGCAGGGACCCTTCACGGACCCAGTACTTC. This gives the protein CASSLGGRDPSRTQYF.

For the CDR3, the DNA is TGTGCCAGCAACTGGCTGGTAGGACAGACCTACGAGCAGTACTTC. Protein: CASNWLVGQTYEQYF. This sequence joins TRBV6-1 and TRBJ2-7; a possible D gene is TRBD1 (6 bases). Per germline, CDR1 MNHNS and CDR2 SASEGT. V was trimmed by 7 bases and J by 2 bases, leaving 18 bases between them. The CDR3 runs to 15 residues.

The rearrangement links TRBV27 to TRBJ2-1; 10 bases fit TRBD2. V gave up 2 bases and J gave up 9 bases; unmatched junction bases: 10. This CDR3 comprises 16 residues. The germline gives CDR1 MNHEY, CDR2 SMNVEV (reference sequence). The CDR3 DNA reads as TGTGCCAGCAGTTTACTCTATAGCGGGAGGTATAGTGAGCAGTTCTTC. Translated, it gives CASSLLYSGRYSEQFF.

The rearrangement links TRBV6-6 to TRBJ1-2; no clear D. This CDR3 is 13 amino acids long. Trimming pared 8 bases from V and 8 bases from J, leaving 18 bases between. Germline V gene data show CDR1 as MNHNY and CDR2 as SVGAGI (reference sequence). The CDR3 sequence: CASSVENVIGYTF. CDR3 nucleotide sequence: TGTGCCAGCTCGGTGGAAAATGTAATAGGCTACACCTTC.

This clone was observed a single time. The chain uses TRBV10-3 and TRBJ2-2, with 8 positions matching TRBD2. The CDR3 totals 16 residues. Trimming removed 3 bases from V and 1 base from J; junction bases left unmatched: 4. From germline, CDR1 is ENHRY and CDR2 SYGVKD. The CDR3 nucleotides read TGTGCCATCAGTGATTTTCTAGCGGGGAACACCGGGGAGCTGTTTTTT. It encodes CAISDFLAGNTGELFF.

This sequence joins TRBV30 and TRBJ1-1; 9 bases agree with TRBD1. The length of the CDR3 is 14 residues. The V gene's germline CDR1 is GTSNPN and CDR2 SVGIG (reference sequence). Trimming removed 0 bases from V and 4 bases from J; junction bases left unmatched: 3. The CDR3 DNA sequence: TGTGCCTGGAGTGTAGGGACAGGGTCCACTGAAGCTTTCTTT. Its translation: CAWSVGTGSTEAFF.

Worth noting for this clone: This sample also contains other DNA sequences that code for the same CDR3. The chain carries TRBV5-1 and TRBJ2-1; D call uncertain. This CDR3 comprises 12 residues. The ends were cut back, 2 bases at V and 6 bases at J, with 6 bases in the middle. CDR1 SGHRS and CDR2 YFSETQ come from the germline V gene. DNA of the CDR3: TGCGCCAGCAGCTTTTCCAGCAATGAGCAGTTCTTC. This encodes CASSFSSNEQFF.

The chain couples TRBV5-4 to TRBJ1-1; D possibly corresponds to TRBD1 (5 bases). The ends were cut back, 4 bases at V and 9 bases at J, with 19 bases in the middle. In germline, CDR1 is SGHNT, CDR2 YYREEE (reference sequence). The CDR3 is 14 amino acids. The CDR3 coding sequence is TGTGCCAGCAGCCAAGGGACGGTTAGGGGTAAAGCTTTCTTT. Translated, it gives CASSQGTVRGKAFF. Combining the CDR3 with reference TRBV5-4 and TRBJ1-1 gives the whole variable domain ETGVTQSPTHLIKTRGQQVTLRCSSQSGHNTVSWYQQALGQGPQFIFQYYREEENGRGNFPPRFSGLQFPNYSSELNVNALELDDSALYLCASSQGTVRGKAFFGQGTRLTVV.

The gene calls are TRBV18 and TRBJ1-4, with a possible D match to TRBD1 (6 bases). From germline, CDR1 is KGHSH and CDR2 LQKENI. Trimming pared 0 bases from V and 6 bases from J, leaving 11 bases between. The CDR3 sequence is 15 residues long. The CDR3 region has the DNA TGTGCCAGCTCACCACCGAACAGGGTTGATGAAAAACTGTTTTTT. Translation: CASSPPNRVDEKLFF.